A single sample gave rise to the 32 T cell receptor beta chains below, sequenced in a study of blood T cell repertoires in COVID-19. The repertoire was sequenced with immunoSEQ multiplex PCR; TCRdb's copy has only in-frame clones and lacks some. The table records about 230,000 clones, about 84% of them present only once. Sequencing was done on a sample of peripheral blood. The receptors originated from an elderly woman with acute or convalescent COVID-19.

Details on this clone: This specimen includes other DNA sequences encoding the same CDR3. The chain joins TRBV19 to TRBJ1-3; perhaps TRBD1 as D (5 bases). Trimming pared 3 bases from V and 0 bases from J, leaving 9 bases between. This CDR3 is built from 15 residues. Germline lookup yields CDR1 LNHDA and CDR2 SQIVND (reference sequence). The CDR3 coding sequence is TGTGCCAGTAGTATTGGCAGGGCCTCTGGAAACACCATATATTTT. Its translation: CASSIGRASGNTIYF. The entire variable domain, with the rest obtained from reference TRBV19 and TRBJ1-3, is as follows: DGGITQSPKYLFRKEGQNVTLSCEQNLNHDAMYWYRQDPGQGLRLIYYSQIVNDFQKGDIAEGYSVSREKKESFPLTVTSAQKNPTAFYLCASSIGRASGNTIYFGEGSWLTVV.

The CDR3 reads CASSQDPAGANVLTF. In nucleotides, the CDR3 is TGTGCCAGCAGCCAAGATCCTGCTGGGGCCAACGTCCTGACTTTC. The chain has TRBV3-1 (or the pseudogene TRBV3-2) and TRBJ2-6; no clear D gene. Germline V gene sequence: CDR1 LGHDT, CDR2 YNNKEL (reference sequence). CDR3 size: 15 residues. Trimming left V 0 bases short and J 2 bases short, with 5 bases between.

The chain links TRBV28 to TRBJ1-4; D ambiguous. CDR1 and CDR2 (germline): MDHEN, SYDVKM. With 1 base removed from V and 8 bases from J, the gap between germline ends came to 5 bases. The CDR3 length is 12 residues. DNA for the CDR3: TGTGCCAGCAGTTTATTAGCGGAAAAACTGTTTTTT. This encodes CASSLLAEKLFF.

This clone has a handful of counts. The V call is TRBV3-1 (or the pseudogene TRBV3-2), the J call TRBJ1-5, with 8 bases identical to TRBD1. Germline CDR1 and CDR2: LGHDT and YNNKEL (reference sequence). With 1 base clipped from V and 9 bases from J, the junction kept 2 bases outside the gene matches. The CDR3 covers 13 residues. The chain's CDR3 is CASSQAGQGPQHF. The CDR3 DNA follows: TGTGCCAGCAGCCAAGCAGGACAGGGGCCCCAGCATTTT.

This sequence joins TRBV18 and TRBJ2-7; TRBD2 aligns across 8 bases. The CDR3 sequence is 14 residues long. CDR1 is KGHSH and CDR2 is LQKENI in the germline V gene. V was clipped by 8 bases and J by 0 bases; unmatched bases: 6. This chain's CDR3 is CASRGGWNSYEQYF. Written as DNA, the CDR3 is TGTGCCAGCCGGGGGGGTTGGAACTCCTACGAGCAGTACTTC. The full variable domain, in which reference TRBV18 and TRBJ2-7 provide the parts outside the CDR3, is NAGVMQNPRHLVRRRGQEARLRCSPMKGHSHVYWYRQLPEEGLKFMVYLQKENIIDESGMPKERFSAEFPKEGPSILRIQQVVRGDSAAYFCASRGGWNSYEQYFGPGTRLTVT.

The chain employs TRBV7-8 and TRBJ2-5, with 12 nucleotides matching TRBD2. The CDR3 is 15 residues long. Germline V gene data show CDR1 as SGHVS and CDR2 as FQNEAQ. The V segment lost 8 bases and the J segment 5 bases; nucleotides outside the gene matches: 9. In nucleotides, the CDR3 is TGTGCCAGCCGGGGGCTAGCGGGAGGGAGGGAGACCCAGTACTTC. Translated, it gives CASRGLAGGRETQYF.

The gene calls are TRBV20-1 and TRBJ2-7; D is undetermined. V lost 3 bases to trimming and J lost 3 bases, with 9 bases between them. CDR1 is DFQATT and CDR2 is SNEGSKA in the germline V gene (reference sequence). The CDR3 is 12 amino acids. In nucleotides, the CDR3 is TGCAGTGCTAGTGGTCTAGTCTACGAGCAGTACTTC. Residues: CSASGLVYEQYF.

The chain carries TRBV5-6 and TRBJ2-1, with 8 bases matching TRBD1. CDR3 size: 16 residues. Germline CDR1 reads SGHDT; CDR2 reads YYEEEE. The J segment lost 1 base and the V segment lost 2 bases, leaving 5 bases of the junction unmatched. The chain's CDR3 is CASSLFRDRSYNEQFF. In DNA, the CDR3 is TGTGCCAGCAGCTTATTCCGGGACAGGTCCTACAATGAGCAGTTCTTC. The complete variable domain, with remaining parts taken from reference TRBV5-6 and TRBJ2-1, reads DAGVTQSPTHLIKTRGQQVTLRCSPKSGHDTVSWYQQALGQGPQFIFQYYEEEERQRGNFPDRFSGHQFPNYSSELNVNALLLGDSALYLCASSLFRDRSYNEQFFGPGTRLTVL.

The chain recombines TRBV28 with TRBJ2-7, with D unresolved. CDR1 is MDHEN and CDR2 is SYDVKM in the germline V gene. CDR3 length equals 14 residues. The ends were cut back, 5 bases at V and 4 bases at J, with 15 bases in the middle. The CDR3 sequence is CASSTWALLYEQYF. The CDR3 region has the DNA TGTGCCAGCAGTACTTGGGCCCTCTTATACGAGCAGTACTTC.

This chain links TRBV19 with TRBJ2-5, with D possibly TRBD2 on 5 matching bases. The CDR3 is 14 amino acids. Between the trimmed V and J ends, which lost 7 bases and 0 bases, there was a span of 12 bases. Germline V gene lookup returns CDR1 LNHDA and CDR2 SQIVND (reference sequence). The CDR3 coding sequence is TGTGCCAGTAACCCTACGGGGTACCAAGAGACCCAGTACTTC. Amino acids: CASNPTGYQETQYF.

The chain couples TRBV2 to TRBJ1-6, with 7 positions matching TRBD1. CDR1 is SNHLY, CDR2 FYNNEI, per germline. V lost 6 bases to trimming and J lost 3 bases; unmatched junction nucleotides: 8. This CDR3 has 16 amino acids. The CDR3 nucleotides read TGTGCCAGCAGGGGTGACAGGGCCAACTATAATTCACCCCTCCACTTT. Amino acid sequence: CASRGDRANYNSPLHF.

This clone was detected ten times or more. This chain connects TRBV6-5 to TRBJ2-3, with TRBD2 matching over 10 bases. V dropped 7 bases and J dropped 4; count of bases not matched to a gene: 5. The CDR3 spans 14 residues. Germline CDR1 is MNHEY and CDR2 is SVGAGI. The DNA for the CDR3 is TGTGCCAGCACTCTAGCGGGAGCCGCAGATACGCAGTATTTT. Amino acid sequence: CASTLAGAADTQYF.

The chain has TRBV18 and TRBJ2-5; D is unclear. Germline CDR1 is KGHSH and CDR2 is LQKENI. The CDR3 runs to 13 residues. Trimming cost V 5 bases and J 5 bases, with 12 bases left between them. In DNA form, the CDR3 reads TGTGCCAGCTCATTTTCCCCCGGGGAGACCCAGTACTTC. As protein: CASSFSPGETQYF.

This clone occurred a few times. The chain carries TRBV2 and TRBJ1-2, with D unresolved. The V and J ends lost 5 bases and 0 bases respectively, with 10 bases between them. The germline CDR1 and CDR2 sequences are SNHLY and FYNNEI. The CDR3 is 14 amino acids. CDR3 residues: CASSWATANYGYTF. CDR3 sequence (DNA): TGTGCCAGCAGTTGGGCCACAGCTAACTATGGCTACACCTTC.

This clone turned up a few times. V usage is TRBV10-3 and J usage is TRBJ1-6, with D maybe TRBD1 (6 bases). CDR3 length: 15 residues. V gave up 5 bases and J gave up 10 bases, with 18 bases separating them. The germline V gene has CDR1 ENHRY and CDR2 SYGVKD. The CDR3 nucleotides are TGTGCCATCAGTAGAGGGGACATAGAAGAATCACCCCTCCACTTT. This gives the protein CAISRGDIEESPLHF.

J is TRBJ2-5 and V is TRBV10-2; D may be TRBD1 (5 bases). The CDR3 is 19 residues long. V dropped 6 bases and J dropped 1 base, with 27 bases sitting between them. CDR1 WSHSY and CDR2 SAAADI come from the germline V gene. CDR3 amino acids: CASRKYRVPSLGVQETQYF. CDR3 DNA sequence: TGCGCCAGCAGGAAGTACCGGGTTCCGAGCCTAGGGGTCCAAGAGACCCAGTACTTC.

The chain employs TRBV7-2 and TRBJ1-6; maybe TRBD1 (5 bases). Germline-derived CDR1 and CDR2 are SGHTA and FQGNSA. The V and J ends lost 6 bases and 8 bases respectively, with 14 bases between them. The CDR3 covers 14 residues. The CDR3 loop is CASRPDSPYSPLHF. For the CDR3, the DNA is TGTGCCAGCAGACCCGACAGTCCCTATTCACCCCTCCACTTT.

To note about this clone: This CDR3 is also generated by other DNA sequences in the sample. V is TRBV2 and J is TRBJ1-4; D not certain. Looked up from germline, CDR1 is SNHLY and CDR2 is FYNNEI. CDR3 length: 15 residues. V lost 3 bases, J lost 0 bases, and 8 bases lay in between. In DNA, the CDR3 is TGTGCCAGCAGTGACCGGGGAGCAACTAATGAAAAACTGTTTTTT. This gives the protein CASSDRGATNEKLFF.

CDR3 amino acids: CASSPGRNSPLHF. In DNA, the CDR3 is TGTGCCAGCAGTCCAGGTCGAAATTCACCCCTCCACTTT. This chain joins TRBV14 and TRBJ1-6; no clear D. The CDR3 is 13 residues long. CDR1 SGHDN and CDR2 FVKESK come from the germline V gene. Trimming shortened V by 6 bases and J by 7 bases, and 10 bases separated the two germline ends.

The chain recombines TRBV7-2 with TRBJ1-4, with 9 bases aligning to TRBD1. Unmatched junction bases numbered 7, after V lost 4 bases and J lost 7 bases. CDR1 and CDR2 (germline): SGHTA, FQGNSA. The CDR3 has 15 amino acids. The CDR3 sequence is CASSSQQGAGEKLFF. CDR3 coding DNA: TGTGCCAGCAGCTCCCAACAGGGGGCGGGTGAAAAACTGTTTTTT.

A few counts support this clone. The chain uses TRBV21-1 and TRBJ1-6. TRBV21-1 is a pseudogene locus. This CDR3 contains 16 residues. The CDR3 DNA sequence: TGTGCCAGCAGCCCAGCGGGCGGACCAACGGATTCACCCCTCCACTTT. As protein: CASSPAGGPTDSPLHF.

V and J are TRBV6-1 and TRBJ2-3, with 11 nucleotides matching TRBD1. Germline loops: CDR1 MNHNS, CDR2 SASEGT. The CDR3 spans 16 residues. The junction had 5 bases not matched to a gene; V was cut back by 4 bases and J by 2 bases. The CDR3, as DNA: TGTGCCAGCAGTGGTCTGGGACAGGGGGACACAGATACGCAGTATTTT. It codes for CASSGLGQGDTDTQYF.

The chain employs TRBV5-1 and TRBJ1-2, with 8 bases lining up with TRBD1. CDR1 SGHRS and CDR2 YFSETQ come from the germline V gene. V was clipped by 0 bases and J by 5 bases; unmatched bases: 6. CDR3 size: 15 residues. This chain's CDR3 is CASSLVGQGDYGYTF. The CDR3 DNA reads TGCGCCAGCAGCTTGGTAGGACAGGGAGATTATGGCTACACCTTC. Full variable domain (missing parts from reference TRBV5-1 and TRBJ1-2): KAGVTQTPRYLIKTRGQQVTLSCSPISGHRSVSWYQQTPGQGLQFLFEYFSETQRNKGNFPGRFSGRQFSNSRSEMNVSTLELGDSALYLCASSLVGQGDYGYTFGSGTRLTVV.

In its sample, this clone was seen once. The chain links TRBV5-1 to TRBJ2-7; D remains unclear. The length of the CDR3 is 16 residues. Trimming cost V 0 bases and J 0 bases, with 13 bases left between them. Germline lookup yields CDR1 SGHRS and CDR2 YFSETQ. The CDR3 DNA reads as TGCGCCAGCAGCTTGGTTCTGGGCATTAGCTCCTACGAGCAGTACTTC. It encodes CASSLVLGISSYEQYF.

The chain employs TRBV5-1 and TRBJ2-3; 15 bases are shared with TRBD2. The germline CDR1 and CDR2 sequences are SGHRS and YFSETQ. J was trimmed by 6 bases and V by 4 bases; bases with no gene match: 6. The CDR3 is 16 amino acids. CDR3 sequence reads: CASSPGTSGRSDTQYF. DNA for the CDR3: TGCGCCAGCAGCCCGGGGACTAGCGGGAGGTCGGATACGCAGTATTTT.

CDR3 nucleotides: TGTGCCAGCAGTCTATTGGCTGGAAACACCATATATTTT. Translating gives CASSLLAGNTIYF. This sequence joins TRBV12-3 or TRBV12-4 and TRBJ1-3; D is undetermined. Trimming removed 5 bases from V and 2 bases from J, with 7 bases in between. The CDR3 spans 13 residues.

V usage is TRBV20-1 and J usage is TRBJ1-2; D possibly corresponds to TRBD1 (6 bases). This CDR3 region has 11 residues. The germline CDR1 and CDR2 sequences are DFQATT and SNEGSKA (reference sequence). V shed 5 bases and J shed 8 bases, with 12 bases lying between them. The CDR3 nucleotides read TGCAGTGCTTTTCACAGGGTAGGCTACACCTTC. It translates to CSAFHRVGYTF.

The chain employs TRBV19 and TRBJ2-5; D is unresolved. The CDR3 loop spans 13 amino acids. Germline V gene lookup returns CDR1 LNHDA and CDR2 SQIVND (reference sequence). Trimming removed 3 bases from V and 1 base from J, with 6 bases in between. The CDR3 DNA sequence: TGTGCCAGTAGTATCGGTCGCCAAGAGACCCAGTACTTC. Protein sequence: CASSIGRQETQYF.

There are a few counts of this clone. The rearrangement joins TRBV5-1 to TRBJ2-3; 9 nucleotides agree with TRBD2. V was clipped by 0 bases and J by 7 bases; unmatched bases: 9. This CDR3 has 16 residues. Germline-derived CDR1 and CDR2 are SGHRS and YFSETQ. Written as DNA, the CDR3 is TGCGCCAGCAGCTTGGGTAGCGGGGGTTCCCTCAATACGCAGTATTTT. Translated: CASSLGSGGSLNTQYF.

The V call is TRBV28, the J call TRBJ1-2; a possible D gene is TRBD1 (6 bases). The CDR3 consists of 14 residues. Germline V lookup: CDR1 MDHEN, CDR2 SYDVKM. Between the trimmed V and J ends, which lost 7 bases and 10 bases, there was a span of 22 bases. The CDR3 spells CASTPQQGVWDYTF. In DNA form, the CDR3 reads TGTGCCAGCACCCCCCAACAGGGCGTTTGGGACTACACCTTC.

This chain joins TRBV7-9 and TRBJ2-1; 8 bases map to TRBD1. This CDR3 has 13 amino acids. Germline V gene data show CDR1 as SEHNR and CDR2 as FQNEAQ (reference sequence). Unmatched junction bases numbered 3, after V lost 3 bases and J lost 8 bases. CDR3 in amino acids: CASSFDRGDEQFF. The CDR3 DNA reads TGTGCCAGCAGCTTCGACAGGGGCGATGAGCAGTTCTTC.

The chain combines TRBV28 with TRBJ2-1; a possible D gene is TRBD2 (6 bases). Trimming stripped 3 bases from V and 6 bases from J, with 21 bases between. Germline loops: CDR1 MDHEN, CDR2 SYDVKM. This CDR3 is built from 17 residues. CDR3 in DNA: TGTGCCAGCAGTTTTTGGGTTATGGGGCGGGGTGGCAATGAGCAGTTCTTC. This sequence encodes CASSFWVMGRGGNEQFF.